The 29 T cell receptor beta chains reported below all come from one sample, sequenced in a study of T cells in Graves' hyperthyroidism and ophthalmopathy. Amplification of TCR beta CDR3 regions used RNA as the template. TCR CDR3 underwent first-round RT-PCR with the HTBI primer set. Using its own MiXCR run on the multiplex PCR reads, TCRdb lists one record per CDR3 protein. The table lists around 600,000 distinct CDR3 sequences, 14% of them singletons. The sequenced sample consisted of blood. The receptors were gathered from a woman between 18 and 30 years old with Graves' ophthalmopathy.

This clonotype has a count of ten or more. CDR3: CSVEGQGLGYTF. CDR3 DNA: TGCAGCGTCGAGGGGCAGGGACTCGGCTACACCTTC. The chain links TRBV29-1 to TRBJ1-2, with TRBD1 as a possible D gene (5 bases). CDR1 is SQVTM and CDR2 is ANQGSEA in the germline V gene. The CDR3 consists of 12 residues. Between the trimmed V and J ends, which lost 6 bases and 8 bases, there was a span of 16 bases.

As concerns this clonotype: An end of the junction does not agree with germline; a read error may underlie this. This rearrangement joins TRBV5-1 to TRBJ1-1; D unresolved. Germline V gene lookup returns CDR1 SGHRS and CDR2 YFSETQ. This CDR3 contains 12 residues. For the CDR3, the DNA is TGTGCCAGCAGCCTACAGTACCTCGAAGCTTTCTTT. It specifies CASSLQYLEAFF.

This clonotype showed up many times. In nucleotides, the CDR3 is TGTGCCAGCAGTGGATCCGGGACACCCATTAACTATGGCTACACCTTC. Protein sequence: CASSGSGTPINYGYTF. The rearrangement uses TRBV27 and TRBJ1-2, with D perhaps matching TRBD1 (6 bases). Trimming left V 5 bases short and J 1 base short, with 17 bases between. Germline loops: CDR1 MNHEY, CDR2 SMNVEV (reference sequence). The CDR3 spans 16 residues.

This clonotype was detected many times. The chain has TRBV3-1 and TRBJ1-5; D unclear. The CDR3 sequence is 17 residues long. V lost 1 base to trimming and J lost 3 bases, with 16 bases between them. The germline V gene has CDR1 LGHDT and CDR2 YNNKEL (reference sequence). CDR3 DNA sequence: TGTGCCAGCAGCCAAGGTCGTGTATACAGCCTCAATCAGCCCCAGCATTTT. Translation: CASSQGRVYSLNQPQHF. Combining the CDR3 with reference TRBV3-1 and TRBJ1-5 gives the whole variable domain DTAVSQTPKYLVTQMGNDKSIKCEQNLGHDTMYWYKQDSKKFLKIMFSYNNKELIINETVPNRFSPKSPDKAHLNLHINSLELGDSAVYFCASSQGRVYSLNQPQHFGDGTRLSIL.

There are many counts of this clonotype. In DNA form, the CDR3 reads TGTGCCAGCAGTTACTCTGAACGCTGGGAAAAACTGTTTTTT. It is translated as CASSYSERWEKLFF. The chain employs TRBV6-5 and TRBJ1-4; D remains ambiguous. From germline, CDR1 is MNHEY and CDR2 SVGAGI. Trimming stripped 0 bases from V and 8 bases from J, with 10 bases between. This CDR3 comprises 14 residues.

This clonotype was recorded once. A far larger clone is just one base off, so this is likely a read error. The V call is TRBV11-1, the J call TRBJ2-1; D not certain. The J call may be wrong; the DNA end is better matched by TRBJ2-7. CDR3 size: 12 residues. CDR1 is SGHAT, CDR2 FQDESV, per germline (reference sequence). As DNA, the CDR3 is TGTGCCAGCAGCTCACTGGGCAATGAGCAGTACTTC. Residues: CASSSLGNEQYF.

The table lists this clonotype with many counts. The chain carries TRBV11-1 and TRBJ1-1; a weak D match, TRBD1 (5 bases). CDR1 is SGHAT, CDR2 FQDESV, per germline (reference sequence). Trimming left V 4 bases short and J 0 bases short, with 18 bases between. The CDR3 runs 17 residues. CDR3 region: CASSSAGVVTMNTEAFF. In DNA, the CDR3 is TGTGCCAGCAGCTCAGCGGGGGTAGTAACAATGAACACTGAAGCTTTCTTT.

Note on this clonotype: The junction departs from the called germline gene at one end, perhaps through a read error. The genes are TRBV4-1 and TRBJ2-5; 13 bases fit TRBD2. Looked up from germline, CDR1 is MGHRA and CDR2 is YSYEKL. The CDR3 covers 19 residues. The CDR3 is CASSPKGTSGRAAKETQYF. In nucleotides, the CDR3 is TGTGCCAGCAGCCCGAAAGGAACTAGCGGGAGGGCCGCCAAAGAGACCCAGTACTTC.

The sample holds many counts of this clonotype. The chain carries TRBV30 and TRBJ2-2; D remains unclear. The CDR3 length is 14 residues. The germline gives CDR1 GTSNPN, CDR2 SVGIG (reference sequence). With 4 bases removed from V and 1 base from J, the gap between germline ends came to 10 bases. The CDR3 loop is CAWNRGLNTGELFF. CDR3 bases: TGTGCCTGGAACCGAGGTCTGAACACCGGGGAGCTGTTTTTT.

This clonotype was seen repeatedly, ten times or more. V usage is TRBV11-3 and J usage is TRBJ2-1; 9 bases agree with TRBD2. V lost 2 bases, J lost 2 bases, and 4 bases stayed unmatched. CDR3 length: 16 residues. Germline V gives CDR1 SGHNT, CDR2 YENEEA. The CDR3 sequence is CASSLQGGRAYNEQFF. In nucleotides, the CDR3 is TGTGCCAGCAGCTTACAGGGCGGGAGGGCCTACAATGAGCAGTTCTTC.

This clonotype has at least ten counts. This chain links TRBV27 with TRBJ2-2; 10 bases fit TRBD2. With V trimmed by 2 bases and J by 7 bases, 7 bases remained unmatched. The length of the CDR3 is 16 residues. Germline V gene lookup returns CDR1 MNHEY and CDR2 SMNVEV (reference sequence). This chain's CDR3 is CASSLITSGNDGELFF. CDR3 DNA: TGTGCCAGCAGTTTAATTACTAGCGGGAACGACGGGGAGCTGTTTTTT.

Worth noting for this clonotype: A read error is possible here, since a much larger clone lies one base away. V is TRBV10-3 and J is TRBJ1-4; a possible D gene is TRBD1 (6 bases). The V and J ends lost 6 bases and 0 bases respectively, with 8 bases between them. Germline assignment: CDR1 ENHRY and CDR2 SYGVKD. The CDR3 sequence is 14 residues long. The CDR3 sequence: CAIRDSSTNEKLFF. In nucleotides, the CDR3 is TGTGCCATCAGGGACAGTTCAACTAATGAAAAACTGTTTTTT.

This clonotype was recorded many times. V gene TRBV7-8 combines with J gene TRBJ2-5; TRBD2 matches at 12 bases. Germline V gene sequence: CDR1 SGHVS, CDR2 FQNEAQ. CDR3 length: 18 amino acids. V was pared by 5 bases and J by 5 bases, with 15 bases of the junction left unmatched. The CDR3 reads CASSPGLAGLGFRETQYF. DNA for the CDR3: TGTGCCAGCAGCCCCGGACTAGCGGGACTGGGGTTTCGGGAGACCCAGTACTTC.

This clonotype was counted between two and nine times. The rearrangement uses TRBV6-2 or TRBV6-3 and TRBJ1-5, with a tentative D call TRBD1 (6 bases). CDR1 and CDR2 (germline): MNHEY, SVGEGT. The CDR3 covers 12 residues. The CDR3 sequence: CAVGGGVEPQHF. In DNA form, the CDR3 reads TGTGCTGTGGGAGGGGGTGTGGAGCCCCAGCATTTT.

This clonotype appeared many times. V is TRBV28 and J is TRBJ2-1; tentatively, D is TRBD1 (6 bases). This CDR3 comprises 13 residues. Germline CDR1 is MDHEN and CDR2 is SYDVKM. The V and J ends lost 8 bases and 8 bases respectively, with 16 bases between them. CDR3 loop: CASASGTTHEQFF. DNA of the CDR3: TGTGCCAGCGCTTCCGGGACAACTCATGAGCAGTTCTTC.

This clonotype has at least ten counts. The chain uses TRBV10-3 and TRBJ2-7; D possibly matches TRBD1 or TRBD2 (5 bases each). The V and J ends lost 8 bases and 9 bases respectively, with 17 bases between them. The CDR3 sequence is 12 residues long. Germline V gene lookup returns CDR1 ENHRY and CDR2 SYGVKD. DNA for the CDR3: TGTGCCATCGGAACGGGACCTACCGGGCAGTACTTC. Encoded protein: CAIGTGPTGQYF.

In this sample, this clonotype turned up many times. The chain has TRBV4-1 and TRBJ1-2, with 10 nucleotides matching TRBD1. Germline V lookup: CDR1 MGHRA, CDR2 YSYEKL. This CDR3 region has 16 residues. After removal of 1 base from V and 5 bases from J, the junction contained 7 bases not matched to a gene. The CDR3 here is CASSQASTGQGYGYTF. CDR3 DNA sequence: TGCGCCAGCAGCCAAGCCTCGACGGGACAGGGGTATGGCTACACCTTC.

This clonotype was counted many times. CDR3 sequence (DNA): TGTGCCAGCAGCTCCGGGTCGAACCGGGAGACCCAGTACTTC. It translates to CASSSGSNRETQYF. The J gene is TRBJ2-5, the V gene TRBV7-2; D uncertain. From germline, CDR1 is SGHTA and CDR2 FQGNSA. This CDR3 has 14 residues. V was cut by 4 bases and J by 5 bases, with 14 bases left in between.

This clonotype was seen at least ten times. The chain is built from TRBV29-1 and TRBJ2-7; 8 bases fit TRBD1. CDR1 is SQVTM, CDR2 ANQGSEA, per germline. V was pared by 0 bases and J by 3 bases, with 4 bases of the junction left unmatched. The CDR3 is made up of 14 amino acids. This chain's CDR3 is CSVEDRDRNYEQYF. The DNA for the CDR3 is TGCAGCGTTGAAGACCGGGACAGGAACTACGAGCAGTACTTC.

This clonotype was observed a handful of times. In nucleotides, the CDR3 is TGTGCCAGCTCACCAACTACAGGGGAGGCCTATGGCTACACCTTC. This gives the protein CASSPTTGEAYGYTF. This sequence joins TRBV18 and TRBJ1-2; 7 nucleotides line up with TRBD1. The CDR3 consists of 15 residues. The germline V gene encodes CDR1 KGHSH and CDR2 LQKENI. Germline trimming cut 2 bases from V and 4 bases from J; bases unmatched to any gene: 7. Based on the CDR3 plus reference TRBV18 and TRBJ1-2, the full variable domain is NAGVMQNPRHLVRRRGQEARLRCSPMKGHSHVYWYRQLPEEGLKFMVYLQKENIIDESGMPKERFSAEFPKEGPSILRIQQVVRGDSAAYFCASSPTTGEAYGYTFGSGTRLTVV.

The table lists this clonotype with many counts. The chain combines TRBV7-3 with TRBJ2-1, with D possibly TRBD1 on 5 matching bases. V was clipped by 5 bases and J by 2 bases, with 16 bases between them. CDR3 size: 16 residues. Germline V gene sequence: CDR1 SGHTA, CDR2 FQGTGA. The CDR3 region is CASSASTLGAYNEQFF. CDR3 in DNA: TGTGCCAGCAGCGCCTCGACTTTAGGGGCCTACAATGAGCAGTTCTTC. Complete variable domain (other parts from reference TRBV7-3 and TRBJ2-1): GAGVSQTPSNKVTEKGKYVELRCDPISGHTALYWYRQSLGQGPEFLIYFQGTGAADDSGLPNDRFFAVRPEGSVSTLKIQRTERGDSAVYLCASSASTLGAYNEQFFGPGTRLTVL.

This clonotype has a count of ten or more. This CDR3 is CASSGRLVGVAEQFF. CDR3 DNA sequence: TGTGCCAGCAGCGGAAGACTAGTCGGAGTTGCCGAGCAGTTCTTC. The chain couples TRBV3-1 to TRBJ2-1; TRBD2 might be the D (6 bases). V was trimmed by 5 bases and J by 10 bases, leaving 21 bases between them. CDR1 LGHDT and CDR2 YNNKEL come from the germline V gene (reference sequence). The CDR3 extends over 15 amino acids.

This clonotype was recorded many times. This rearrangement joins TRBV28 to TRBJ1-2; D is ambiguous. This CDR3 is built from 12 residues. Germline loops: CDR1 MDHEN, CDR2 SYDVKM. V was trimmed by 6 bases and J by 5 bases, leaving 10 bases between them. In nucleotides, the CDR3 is TGTGCCAGCAGAAGTTGGCCTTATGGCTACACCTTC. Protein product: CASRSWPYGYTF.

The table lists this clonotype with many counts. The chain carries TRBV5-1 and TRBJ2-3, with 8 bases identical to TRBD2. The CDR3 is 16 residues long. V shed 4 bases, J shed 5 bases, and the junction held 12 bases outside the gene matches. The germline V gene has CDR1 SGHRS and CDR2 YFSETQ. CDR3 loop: CASSPERGPPGDTQYF. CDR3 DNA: TGCGCCAGCAGCCCCGAGCGGGGGCCTCCGGGAGATACGCAGTATTTT. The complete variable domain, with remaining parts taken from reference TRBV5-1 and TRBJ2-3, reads KAGVTQTPRYLIKTRGQQVTLSCSPISGHRSVSWYQQTPGQGLQFLFEYFSETQRNKGNFPGRFSGRQFSNSRSEMNVSTLELGDSALYLCASSPERGPPGDTQYFGPGTRLTVL.

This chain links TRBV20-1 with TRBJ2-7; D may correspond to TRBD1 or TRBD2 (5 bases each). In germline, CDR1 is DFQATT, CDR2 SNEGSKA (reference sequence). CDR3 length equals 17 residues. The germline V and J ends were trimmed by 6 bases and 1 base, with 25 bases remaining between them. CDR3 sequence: CSASSGPFLRRSYEQYF. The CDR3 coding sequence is TGCAGTGCGAGTTCGGGACCGTTCCTAAGGAGATCCTACGAGCAGTACTTC.

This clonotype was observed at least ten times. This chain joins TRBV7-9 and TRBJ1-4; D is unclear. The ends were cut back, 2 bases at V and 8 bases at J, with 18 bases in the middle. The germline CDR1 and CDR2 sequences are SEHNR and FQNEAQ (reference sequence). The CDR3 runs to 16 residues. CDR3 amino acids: CASSLLPLSGREKLFF. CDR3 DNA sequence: TGTGCCAGCAGCTTATTGCCGCTCTCGGGAAGAGAAAAACTGTTTTTT. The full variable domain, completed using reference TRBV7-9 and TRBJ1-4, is DTGVSQNPRHKITKRGQNVTFRCDPISEHNRLYWYRQTLGQGPEFLTYFQNEAQLEKSRLLSDRFSAERPKGSFSTLEIQRTEQGDSAMYLCASSLLPLSGREKLFFGSGTQLSVL.

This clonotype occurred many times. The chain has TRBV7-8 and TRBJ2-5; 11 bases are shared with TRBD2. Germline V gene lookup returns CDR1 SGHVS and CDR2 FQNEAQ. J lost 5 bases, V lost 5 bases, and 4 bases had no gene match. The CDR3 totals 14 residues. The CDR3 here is CASSDGLAGETQYF. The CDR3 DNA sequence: TGTGCCAGCAGCGACGGACTAGCGGGTGAGACCCAGTACTTC. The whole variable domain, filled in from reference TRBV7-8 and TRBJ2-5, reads GAGVSQSPRYKVAKRGQDVALRCDPISGHVSLFWYQQALGQGPEFLTYFQNEAQLDKSGLPSDRFFAERPEGSVSTLKIQRTQQEDSAVYLCASSDGLAGETQYFGPGTRLLVL.

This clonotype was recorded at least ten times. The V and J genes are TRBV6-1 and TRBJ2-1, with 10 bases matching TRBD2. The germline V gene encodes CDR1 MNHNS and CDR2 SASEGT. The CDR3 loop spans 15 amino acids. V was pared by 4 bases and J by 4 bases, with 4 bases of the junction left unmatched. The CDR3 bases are TGTGCCAGCAGTGGGACTAGCGGACTATACAATGAGCAGTTCTTC. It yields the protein CASSGTSGLYNEQFF.

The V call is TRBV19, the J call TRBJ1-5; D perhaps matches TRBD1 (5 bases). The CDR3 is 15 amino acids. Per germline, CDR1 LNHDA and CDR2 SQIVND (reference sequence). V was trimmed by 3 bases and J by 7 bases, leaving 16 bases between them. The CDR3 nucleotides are TGTGCCAGTAGTATGAGGGCAGGGCAACCACAGCCCCAGCATTTT. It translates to CASSMRAGQPQPQHF.